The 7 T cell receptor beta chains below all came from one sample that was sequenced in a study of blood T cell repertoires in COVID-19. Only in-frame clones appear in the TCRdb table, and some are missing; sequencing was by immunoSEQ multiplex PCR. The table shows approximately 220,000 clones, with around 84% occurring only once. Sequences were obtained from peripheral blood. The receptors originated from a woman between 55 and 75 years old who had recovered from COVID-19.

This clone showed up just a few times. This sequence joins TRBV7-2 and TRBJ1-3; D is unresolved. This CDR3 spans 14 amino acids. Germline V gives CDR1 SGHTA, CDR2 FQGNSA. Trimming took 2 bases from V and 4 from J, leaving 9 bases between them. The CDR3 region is CASSLSGRGNTIYF. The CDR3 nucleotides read TGTGCCAGCAGCTTATCAGGAAGGGGAAACACCATATATTTT. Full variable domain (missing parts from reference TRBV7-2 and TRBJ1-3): GAGVSQSPSNKVTEKGKDVELRCDPISGHTALYWYRQSLGQGLEFLIYFQGNSAPDKSGLPSDRFSAERTGGSVSTLTIQRTQQEDSAVYLCASSLSGRGNTIYFGEGSWLTVV.

The CDR3 here is CASSVEPGTNYGYTF. The DNA of the CDR3 is TGTGCCAGCAGCGTAGAGCCAGGGACTAACTATGGCTACACCTTC. The chain uses TRBV9 and TRBJ1-2; the D gene is possibly TRBD1 (5 bases). Trimming took 0 bases from V and 0 from J, leaving 9 bases between them. The CDR3 extends over 15 amino acids. The germline V gene encodes CDR1 SGDLS and CDR2 YYNGEE.

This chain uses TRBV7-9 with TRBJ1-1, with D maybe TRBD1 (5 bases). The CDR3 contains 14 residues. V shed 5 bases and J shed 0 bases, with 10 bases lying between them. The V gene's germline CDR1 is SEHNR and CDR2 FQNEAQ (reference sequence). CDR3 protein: CASSQSTVNTEAFF. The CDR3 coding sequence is TGTGCCAGCAGCCAATCGACAGTGAACACTGAAGCTTTCTTT.

CDR3 nucleotides: TGCGCCAGCAGCTTGCTCGGGGGCTCCTACAATGAGCAGTTCTTC. It encodes CASSLLGGSYNEQFF. This chain links TRBV5-1 with TRBJ2-1; TRBD2 is a possible D gene (6 bases). V gave up 1 base and J gave up 0 bases, with 8 bases separating them. The CDR3 is made up of 15 amino acids. From germline, CDR1 is SGHRS and CDR2 YFSETQ.

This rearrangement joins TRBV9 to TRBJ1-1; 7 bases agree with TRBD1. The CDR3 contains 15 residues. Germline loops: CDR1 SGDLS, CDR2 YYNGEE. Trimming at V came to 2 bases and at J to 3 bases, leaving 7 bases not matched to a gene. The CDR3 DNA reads TGTGCCAGCAGCGTGGTTGACAGGGCTGACACTGAAGCTTTCTTT. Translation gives CASSVVDRADTEAFF.

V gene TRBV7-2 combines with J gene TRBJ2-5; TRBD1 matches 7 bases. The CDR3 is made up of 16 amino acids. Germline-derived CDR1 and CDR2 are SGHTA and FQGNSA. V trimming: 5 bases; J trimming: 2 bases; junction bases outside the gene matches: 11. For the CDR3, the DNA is TGTGCCAGCAGCCCCGTACAGGGGCCCTCTCAAGAGACCCAGTACTTC. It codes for CASSPVQGPSQETQYF.

The CDR3 sequence is CASSVGEGIGEQFF. DNA of the CDR3: TGTGCCAGCAGCGTCGGGGAGGGGATAGGTGAGCAGTTCTTC. The J gene is TRBJ2-1, the V gene TRBV9; 7 bases are a match to TRBD2. Germline trimming cut 2 bases from V and 9 bases from J; bases unmatched to any gene: 8. The CDR3 extends over 14 amino acids. Germline CDR1 is SGDLS and CDR2 is YYNGEE.